These T cell receptor beta chains were read from a single sample in a study of identical twins. TCRdb reprocessed the 5' RACE reads via MiXCR and lists one record per CDR3 protein. The sample carries just under 550,000 distinct CDR3 sequences, nearly 15% recorded once. The same specimen was also included in a second study, on yellow fever vaccine responses in identical twins.

Material for sequencing was CD4+ T cells sorted from blood. The receptors were gathered from a woman under 30 in good health. CDR3s include the opening cysteine and the closing phenylalanine or tryptophan. The D gene is left open where the match is weak. A clone size is listed for some rows: how often the clone was seen (once, few, many), or a class if it is expanded.

D,size,V,J,DNA,CDR3
TRBD2,few,TRBV18,TRBJ2-2,TGTGCCAGCTCACCAGCGGGACTAGCGGGAGGAAACACCGGGGAGCTGTTTTTT,CASSPAGLAGGNTGELFF
TRBD1,few,TRBV12-3/TRBV12-4,TRBJ2-5,TGTGCCAGCACCCTCGACAGGGTTCACCAAGAGACCCAGTACTTC,CASTLDRVHQETQYF
.,few,TRBV3-1,TRBJ2-1,TGTGCCAGCAGCCAAGATGGGAGCGGATACGTTGTCTACAATGAGCAGTTCTTC,CASSQDGSGYVVYNEQFF
TRBD1,.,TRBV10-3,TRBJ2-2,TGTGCCATCAGCACCGGACAGGGCGGCACCGGGGAGCTGTTTTTT,CAISTGQGGTGELFF
TRBD2,few,TRBV5-1,TRBJ2-1,TGCGCCAGCAGCCCACCTAGCGGGGGGAGAAATGAGCAGTTCTTC,CASSPPSGGRNEQFF
.,few,TRBV4-1,TRBJ2-1,TGCGCCAGCAGCCAACCTACTAGAGGATCCTACAATGAGCAGTTCTTC,CASSQPTRGSYNEQFF
.,many,TRBV4-1,TRBJ2-1,TGCGCCAGCAGCCAAGATCGGAGGGCTTCTGAGCAGTTCTTC,CASSQDRRASEQFF
TRBD1,.,TRBV7-3,TRBJ2-3,TGTGCCAGCAGCCCGCTGACAGGGATCACAGATACGCAGTATTTT,CASSPLTGITDTQYF
TRBD2,.,TRBV20-1,TRBJ2-1,TGCAGTGCTAGAGGAGTAGCGGGAGGGCCCTCGGTGGATGAGCAGTTCTTC,CSARGVAGGPSVDEQFF
.,few,TRBV6-1,TRBJ2-3,TGTGCCAGCACCCCGAGGACCCAGTCTGGGGGAGATACGCAGTATTTT,CASTPRTQSGGDTQYF
.,few,TRBV18,TRBJ2-1,TGTGCCAGCTCACCACAAACAGGGCAGAATGAGCAGTTCTTC,CASSPQTGQNEQFF
.,few,TRBV7-9,TRBJ2-1,TGTGCCAGCAGCTTATCAAGGGGAACGGGTAACAATGAGCAGTTCTTC,CASSLSRGTGNNEQFF
.,few,TRBV20-1,TRBJ2-4,TGCAGTGCTAGAGGGTTAGGTGCCAAAAACATTCAGTACTTC,CSARGLGAKNIQYF
.,many,TRBV5-1,TRBJ2-3,TGCGCCAGCAGCTACCGAGAGTCAGATACGCAGTATTTT,CASSYRESDTQYF
.,.,TRBV29-1,TRBJ1-1,TGCAGCGTTGAAGACGGTTTCTTT,CSVEDGFF
TRBD2,.,TRBV7-2,TRBJ2-1,TGTGCCAGCAGCGGGCAGACTAGCCTCTACAATGAGCAGTTCTTC,CASSGQTSLYNEQFF
.,.,TRBV12-3/TRBV12-4,TRBJ2-1,TGTGCCAGCAGTTTAATCAAGGGACTGACATACAATGAGCAGTTCTTC,CASSLIKGLTYNEQFF
.,many,TRBV28,TRBJ2-2,TGTGCCAGCAGTTTATCCGGGCGAGAGGGCACCGGGGAGCTGTTTTTT,CASSLSGREGTGELFF
TRBD2,many,TRBV5-1,TRBJ2-1,TGCGCCAGCAGCTCTAAAGCGGGAGCCATCAATGAGCAGTTCTTC,CASSSKAGAINEQFF
TRBD2,many,TRBV12-3/TRBV12-4,TRBJ2-7,TGTGCCAGCAGACGCGTAGCGGGAGGGGAGCAGTACTTC,CASRRVAGGEQYF
TRBD1,few,TRBV5-1,TRBJ1-1,TGCGCCAGTTACCAAGGGACAGGGTCCACTGAAGCTTTCTTT,CASYQGTGSTEAFF
.,few,TRBV2,TRBJ1-1,TGTGCCAGCAGTGGATTCCAAATGAACACTGAAGCTTTCTTT,CASSGFQMNTEAFF
TRBD2,.,TRBV11-2,TRBJ2-3,TGTGCCAGCAGCTTAGAGCTAGCGGGGGGGCCTCATACGCAGTATTTT,CASSLELAGGPHTQYF
.,.,TRBV29-1,TRBJ1-1,TGCAGCGTTGAAGAGGGGACGACAGACACCTTTGAAGCTTTCTTT,CSVEEGTTDTFEAFF
TRBD1,few,TRBV6-1,TRBJ1-6,TGTGCCAGCAGCCCCAGACCAGGGGGAAATTCACCCCTCCACTTT,CASSPRPGGNSPLHF
TRBD2,.,TRBV20-1,TRBJ2-7,TGCAGTGCTAAACTAGCGGGAGCGTGGGAGCAGTACTTC,CSAKLAGAWEQYF
TRBD2,.,TRBV19,TRBJ2-1,TGTGCCAGTATGTTTGGCGGGAGAGGCTATGAGCAGTTCTTC,CASMFGGRGYEQFF
.,many,TRBV20-1,TRBJ2-6,TGCAGTGCTAGAACCCGGACAGTCTCCTCTGGGGCCAACGTCCTGACTTTC,CSARTRTVSSGANVLTF
TRBD1,many,TRBV28,TRBJ2-5,TGTGCCAGCAGTTCTACGACAGGGGGCATCAAGGAGACCCAGTACTTC,CASSSTTGGIKETQYF
.,.,TRBV4-1,TRBJ2-5,TGCGCCAGCAGCCCTCCCGGGGCGGCGGAGACCCAGTACTTC,CASSPPGAAETQYF
TRBD2,few,TRBV5-1,TRBJ2-5,TGCGCCAGCAGCCCCCGGACTAGCGGTCGAGAGACCCAGTACTTC,CASSPRTSGRETQYF
.,.,TRBV29-1,TRBJ1-4,TGCAGCGCCGCCCACGCTGGTGAAAAACTGTTTTTT,CSAAHAGEKLFF
.,many,TRBV5-1,TRBJ2-1,TGCGCCAGCACCACATCCAGCACTAGACCTACCAGTGGTGGTGAGCAGTTCTTC,CASTTSSTRPTSGGEQFF
.,many,TRBV12-3/TRBV12-4,TRBJ1-5,TGTGCCAGCAGTTCTTATAGCAATCAGCCCCAGCATTTT,CASSSYSNQPQHF
TRBD2,.,TRBV20-1,TRBJ2-1,TGCAGTGCTAGAGATACCCTAGCGGGAGTATATGAGCAGTTCTTC,CSARDTLAGVYEQFF
TRBD2,.,TRBV6-2/TRBV6-3,TRBJ2-7,TGTGCCAGCAGCCTGACTAGCGGGAGGGCTCCTGCTGGGGAGCAGTACTTC,CASSLTSGRAPAGEQYF
.,.,TRBV2,TRBJ1-5,TGTGCCAGTCGAGAGGACCTGCGGGGTAGCAATCAGCCCCAGCATTTT,CASREDLRGSNQPQHF
TRBD2,many,TRBV10-3,TRBJ2-5,TGTGCCATCAGCCCCTGGGGCGGGGGGGACGAAGAGACCCAGTACTTC,CAISPWGGGDEETQYF
.,.,TRBV6-1,TRBJ2-1,TGTGCCAGCAGTGCAGGGGGGGTTTCCTACAATGAGCAGTTCTTC,CASSAGGVSYNEQFF
TRBD1,many,TRBV29-1,TRBJ1-5,TGCAGCGTTAGGGGACAGGGGAATCAGCCCCAGCATTTT,CSVRGQGNQPQHF
.,many,TRBV7-3,TRBJ1-1,TGTGCCAGCAGCCCCGTGGGGGGGACGAACACTGAAGCTTTCTTT,CASSPVGGTNTEAFF
TRBD1,.,TRBV20-1,TRBJ2-7,TGCAGTGTTCAATGGGCAGGGGGCTACGAGCAGTACTTC,CSVQWAGGYEQYF
TRBD1,.,TRBV20-1,TRBJ1-1,TGCAGTGCTAGAGGACAGGGGGAGGGGTTTGCTGAAGCTTTCTTT,CSARGQGEGFAEAFF
.,few,TRBV7-2,TRBJ2-1,TGTGCCAGCAGCTTAGGGTTATTAGCGGTGGGCAATGAGCAGTTCTTC,CASSLGLLAVGNEQFF
.,few,TRBV5-1,TRBJ2-1,TGCGCCAGCAGCCCCGGAAGACTAGACAACGATGAGCAGTTCTTC,CASSPGRLDNDEQFF
.,few,TRBV20-1,TRBJ1-2,TGCAGTGCAATTGGGGGGTTAGTGGGCTACACCTTC,CSAIGGLVGYTF
TRBD2,.,TRBV25-1,TRBJ2-1,TGTGCCAGCAGTGGGTGGACTAGGCAATACAATGAGCAGTTCTTC,CASSGWTRQYNEQFF